Described below is a single TCR beta chain sequence and its context. Its target is not known. Per germline, CDR1 SGHRS and CDR2 YFSETQ. Trimming removed 1 base from V and 3 bases from J; junction bases left unmatched: 3. CDR3 length equals 15 residues. This entry is derived from a study of radiotherapy plus CTLA-4 blockade in lung cancer. Profiling relied on immunoSEQ multiplex PCR, and the TCRdb table lists in-frame clones only, not all of them. The repertoire includes tens of thousands of clones, about 70% of them detected once, and approximately 9% sits in the top ten. Study outcomes and limitations: Response, reportedly, was best predicted by interferon-beta along with early blood T cell clone dynamics. Clones of tumor-derived TCRs expanded in blood after radiotherapy plus ipilimumab.

The chain uses TRBV5-1 and TRBJ1-1; TRBD1 aligns across 10 bases. The input for sequencing was peripheral blood, taken from a patient treated with radiotherapy plus ipilimumab. The sequence derives from a human donor with non-small cell lung cancer who had stable disease on radiotherapy plus ipilimumab. The CDR3: CASSLPGTGDTEAFF. CDR3 in DNA: TGCGCCAGCAGCTTGCCGGGGACAGGGGACACTGAAGCTTTCTTT.